This TCR beta chain was sequenced in a study of blood T cell repertoires in COVID-19. Looked up from germline, CDR1 is KGHSH and CDR2 is LQKENI. The CDR3 contains 13 residues. The V end was cut by 6 bases, the J end by 7 bases, with 16 bases between. Data came from immunoSEQ multiplex PCR; TCRdb stores just in-frame clones and leaves some out. The sample records more than 200,000 clones, roughly 85% being singletons. The TCR was taken from a young man with active or convalescent COVID-19. The sequencing input was peripheral blood. This chain connects TRBV18 to TRBJ2-7; TRBD2 might be the D (6 bases). The CDR3 DNA reads TGTGCCAGCTCGAGATCCACGGGGGAAGAGCAGTACTTC. Protein sequence: CASSRSTGEEQYF.